This T cell receptor (beta chain) came from a study of OX40 agonist ivuxolimab in advanced cancers. Germline CDR1 reads SGHAT; CDR2 reads FQNNGV. This CDR3 contains 18 residues. V lost 1 base to trimming and J lost 2 bases, with 19 bases between them. Profiled with immunoSEQ multiplex PCR; TCRdb holds only in-frame clones, not every one. The sample carries about 73,000 clones, about 89% recorded once. The specimen was CD4+ or CD8+ T cells sorted from blood, collected in a trial of the OX40 agonist ivuxolimab. This chain connects TRBV11-2 to TRBJ2-3, with D possibly being TRBD2 (6 bases). This receptor was identified in an adult with an advanced solid tumor such as melanoma, head and neck, liver or kidney cancer. Here the CDR3 DNA reads TGTGCCAGCAGCTTAGTGACGGGGAGGCCACTTTTCACAGATACGCAGTATTTT. Amino acids: CASSLVTGRPLFTDTQYF.